These 15 T cell receptor beta chains were sequenced from one sample in a study of T cell responses to AZD1222 COVID-19 vaccine. Method: immunoSEQ multiplex PCR; TCRdb's copy keeps in-frame clones and lacks some. The repertoire holds 45,000 to 65,000 clones, with 80% as singletons. The starting material was peripheral blood, obtained 28 days after the second AZD1222 dose. These receptors came from an adult who received the AZD1222 COVID-19 vaccine.

The sample holds a few counts of this clone. This rearrangement joins TRBV27 to TRBJ2-7, with TRBD1 matching over 7 bases. Germline CDR1 reads MNHEY; CDR2 reads SMNVEV (reference sequence). Germline trimming cut 4 bases from V and 5 bases from J; bases unmatched to any gene: 11. The CDR3 contains 15 residues. The CDR3 DNA sequence: TGTGCCAGCAGTTCCGCCGACAGGGTTAAGGACGAGCAGTACTTC. Translating it yields CASSSADRVKDEQYF.

The chain is built from TRBV18 and TRBJ1-2; 7 bases are a match to TRBD1. CDR1 and CDR2 (germline): KGHSH, LQKENI. The length of the CDR3 is 14 residues. V gave up 6 bases and J gave up 1 base; unmatched junction bases: 5. The CDR3: CASSGRQGNYGYTF. DNA of the CDR3: TGTGCCAGCTCTGGCCGACAGGGTAACTATGGCTACACCTTC.

The rearrangement joins TRBV19 to TRBJ2-5; D gene uncertain. V was trimmed by 4 bases and J by 7 bases, leaving 19 bases between them. The CDR3 has 15 residues. CDR1 LNHDA and CDR2 SQIVND come from the germline V gene (reference sequence). The CDR3 DNA reads TGTGCCAGTAGTACCCAATCCGGTTCCCGCGGGACCCAGTACTTC. Protein product: CASSTQSGSRGTQYF.

J is TRBJ2-1 and V is TRBV7-9; the D gene is possibly TRBD1 (6 bases). This CDR3 has 15 residues. Trimming cost V 5 bases and J 1 base, with 12 bases left between them. The germline V gene encodes CDR1 SEHNR and CDR2 FQNEAQ (reference sequence). CDR3 in DNA: TGTGCCAGCAGCCCCTTGGACAGATCCTACAATGAGCAGTTCTTC. Translating gives CASSPLDRSYNEQFF. The entire variable domain, with the rest obtained from reference TRBV7-9 and TRBJ2-1, is as follows: DTGVSQNPRHKITKRGQNVTFRCDPISEHNRLYWYRQTLGQGPEFLTYFQNEAQLEKSRLLSDRFSAERPKGSFSTLEIQRTEQGDSAMYLCASSPLDRSYNEQFFGPGTRLTVL.

The rearrangement uses TRBV19 and TRBJ2-1; tentatively, D is TRBD2 (6 bases). The CDR3 covers 16 residues. Germline V gene data show CDR1 as LNHDA and CDR2 as SQIVND (reference sequence). V was clipped by 3 bases and J by 0 bases, with 12 bases between them. The CDR3 region has the DNA TGTGCCAGTAGTATGGGGCGGGGACGCTCCTACAATGAGCAGTTCTTC. Translated, it gives CASSMGRGRSYNEQFF.

This chain connects TRBV2 to TRBJ2-2; D is perhaps TRBD1 (5 bases). CDR1 is SNHLY and CDR2 is FYNNEI in the germline V gene. The CDR3 has 14 amino acids. V lost 4 bases and J 2 bases, leaving 8 bases between the germline ends. The CDR3 sequence is CASSGQGNTGELFF. For the CDR3, the DNA is TGTGCCAGCAGTGGGCAGGGAAACACCGGGGAGCTGTTTTTT.

V and J are TRBV7-9 and TRBJ1-2; 8 bases agree with TRBD1. V dropped 5 bases and J dropped 2; count of bases not matched to a gene: 7. Germline loops: CDR1 SEHNR, CDR2 FQNEAQ (reference sequence). This CDR3 spans 15 amino acids. The CDR3 region is CASSRKSGGNYGYTF. The DNA for the CDR3 is TGTGCCAGCAGCCGGAAGTCAGGGGGCAACTATGGCTACACCTTC.

This chain uses TRBV3-1 (or the pseudogene TRBV3-2) with TRBJ2-3; no definite D call. Germline V gives CDR1 LGHDT, CDR2 YNNKEL (reference sequence). The CDR3 sequence is 12 residues long. V was clipped by 6 bases and J by 2 bases, with 6 bases between them. CDR3 protein: CASSRDTDTQYF. CDR3 DNA: TGTGCCAGCAGTCGCGACACAGATACGCAGTATTTT.

The genes are TRBV5-4 and TRBJ1-6; D is unclear. The CDR3 is made up of 14 amino acids. Germline CDR1 and CDR2: SGHNT and YYREEE (reference sequence). Trimming cost V 0 bases and J 10 bases, with 11 bases left between them. The CDR3 DNA is TGTGCCAGCAGCTTGGAGAGGGAAGGCTCACCCCTCCACTTT. The encoded protein is CASSLEREGSPLHF. Drawing the rest from reference TRBV5-4 and TRBJ1-6, the complete variable domain is ETGVTQSPTHLIKTRGQQVTLRCSSQSGHNTVSWYQQALGQGPQFIFQYYREEENGRGNFPPRFSGLQFPNYSSELNVNALELDDSALYLCASSLEREGSPLHFGNGTRLTVT.

The gene calls are TRBV5-4 and TRBJ1-3; D is possibly TRBD1 (5 bases). Germline assignment: CDR1 SGHNT and CDR2 YYREEE (reference sequence). This CDR3 is 18 amino acids long. Trimming removed 0 bases at V and 3 bases at J, with 19 bases between. The CDR3 sequence is CASSLVGAGQVYGNTIYF. As DNA, the CDR3 is TGTGCCAGCAGCTTGGTTGGGGCAGGGCAAGTCTATGGAAACACCATATATTTT.

V gene TRBV7-6 combines with J gene TRBJ2-2, with D tentatively TRBD1 (5 bases). This CDR3 spans 15 amino acids. V was trimmed by 3 bases and J by 6 bases, leaving 14 bases between them. Per germline, CDR1 SGHVS and CDR2 FNYEAQ. CDR3 in amino acids: CASSLRTNSSGELFF. DNA for the CDR3: TGTGCCAGCAGCTTGAGGACAAATTCGTCCGGGGAGCTGTTTTTT.

This clone occurred a few times. V is TRBV29-1 and J is TRBJ1-1; D is perhaps TRBD1 (5 bases). Germline CDR1 SQVTM, CDR2 ANQGSEA. V was shortened by 8 bases and J by 0 bases, with 16 bases between the two germline ends. There are 14 residues in the CDR3. The CDR3, as DNA: TGCAGCTTCCTCGGGGGTCAGATGAACACTGAAGCTTTCTTT. It codes for CSFLGGQMNTEAFF.

This rearrangement joins TRBV5-1 to TRBJ2-5; the match to TRBD1 covers 8 bases. Germline CDR1 SGHRS, CDR2 YFSETQ. After removal of 1 base from V and 4 bases from J, the junction contained 9 bases not matched to a gene. This CDR3 is 16 amino acids long. CDR3 protein: CASSLQGAGGGETQYF. The CDR3 DNA reads TGCGCCAGCAGCTTGCAGGGGGCAGGGGGAGGAGAGACCCAGTACTTC.

The V and J genes are TRBV15 and TRBJ2-7, with 7 bases that match TRBD1. CDR1 and CDR2 from the germline V gene are LNHNV and YYDKDF (reference sequence). Germline trimming cut 7 bases from V and 5 bases from J; bases unmatched to any gene: 14. This CDR3 contains 15 residues. The CDR3 nucleotides are TGTGCCACCACCAAAGGACGAGGACAGGAGGACGAGCAGTACGTC. This gives the protein CATTKGRGQEDEQYV.

The rearrangement uses TRBV2 and TRBJ1-3; D is unclear. Trimming pared 7 bases from V and 3 bases from J, leaving 16 bases between. Germline V gene lookup returns CDR1 SNHLY and CDR2 FYNNEI. This CDR3 is built from 15 residues. The CDR3 bases are TGTGCCAGCAATGCAGAAGGGAGCGGTGGAAACACCATATATTTT. This gives the protein CASNAEGSGGNTIYF.